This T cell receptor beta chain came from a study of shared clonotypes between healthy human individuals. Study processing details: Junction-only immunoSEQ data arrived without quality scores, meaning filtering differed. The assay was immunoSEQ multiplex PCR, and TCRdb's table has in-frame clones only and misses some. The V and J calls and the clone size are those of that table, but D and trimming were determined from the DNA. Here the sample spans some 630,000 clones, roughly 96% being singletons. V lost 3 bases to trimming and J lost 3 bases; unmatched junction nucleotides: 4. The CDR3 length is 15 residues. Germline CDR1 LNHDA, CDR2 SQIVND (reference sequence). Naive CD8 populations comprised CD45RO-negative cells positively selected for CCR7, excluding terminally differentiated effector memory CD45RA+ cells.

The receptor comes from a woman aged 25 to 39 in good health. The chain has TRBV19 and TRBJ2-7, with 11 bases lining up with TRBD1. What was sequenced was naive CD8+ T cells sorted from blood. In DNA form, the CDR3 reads TGTGCCAGTAGTATGGGACAGGGGGTGGGCTACGAGCAGTACTTC. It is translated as CASSMGQGVGYEQYF.